Following are 18 T cell receptor beta chains from one sample sequenced in a study of CD8 T cells in Susac syndrome. An amount of RNA that ranged from 0.5 to 1 ug was reverse transcribed with random hexamers. TCRdb analysed the immunoSEQ multiplex PCR reads with MiXCR anew, one entry per CDR3 protein. Of fewer than 350,000 distinct CDR3 sequences in the sample, roughly 85% were seen once. The sequenced material came from CD8+ T cells from PBMCs. The receptors originated from a human donor with multiple sclerosis.

The rearrangement joins TRBV12-3 or TRBV12-4 to TRBJ2-7; a weak D match, TRBD1 (6 bases). V was clipped by 5 bases and J by 2 bases, with 22 bases between them. The CDR3 consists of 17 residues. CDR3 in amino acids: CASSPHTYRVKAYEQYF. Written as DNA, the CDR3 is TGTGCCAGCAGTCCCCATACTTACAGGGTAAAGGCCTACGAGCAGTACTTC.

The V gene is TRBV24-1, the J gene TRBJ2-4; D possibly corresponds to TRBD2 (5 bases). The germline gives CDR1 KGHDR, CDR2 SFDVKD. The CDR3 sequence is 14 residues long. With 5 bases removed from V and 5 bases from J, the gap between germline ends came to 12 bases. The CDR3, as DNA: TGTGCCACCAGTGGTGGAGGCGAGCAAAACATTCAGTACTTC. Its protein product is CATSGGGEQNIQYF.

The genes are TRBV19 and TRBJ2-1; tentative D call: TRBD2 (6 bases). The CDR3 totals 15 residues. V was trimmed by 1 base and J by 6 bases, leaving 13 bases between them. Germline CDR1 LNHDA, CDR2 SQIVND (reference sequence). The CDR3: CASSIAPGVVNEQFF. The CDR3 nucleotides read TGTGCCAGTAGTATAGCCCCGGGAGTGGTCAATGAGCAGTTCTTC.

The rearrangement uses TRBV28 and TRBJ1-1; D unclear. Germline V gives CDR1 MDHEN, CDR2 SYDVKM. The CDR3 is 16 residues long. The germline V and J ends were trimmed by 3 bases and 7 bases, with 21 bases remaining between them. CDR3: CASSLGQTEHLLEAFF. CDR3 nucleotide sequence: TGTGCCAGCAGTTTGGGTCAGACGGAACACCTCCTTGAAGCTTTCTTT.

The V call is TRBV5-1, the J call TRBJ2-7; 7 nucleotides agree with TRBD1. There are 15 residues in the CDR3. The V segment lost 4 bases and the J segment 3 bases; nucleotides outside the gene matches: 10. CDR1 is SGHRS and CDR2 is YFSETQ in the germline V gene. The CDR3, as DNA: TGCGCCAGCAGCCTGACCCGGGACAGCCTCTACGAGCAGTACTTC. It codes for CASSLTRDSLYEQYF.

V usage is TRBV5-4 and J usage is TRBJ2-6; D unresolved. CDR1 is SGHNT, CDR2 YYREEE, per germline (reference sequence). Trimming stripped 1 base from V and 2 bases from J, with 10 bases between. There are 16 residues in the CDR3. CDR3 loop: CASSLFRLAGANVLTF. The CDR3 nucleotides are TGTGCCAGCAGCTTGTTTCGGTTAGCTGGGGCCAACGTCCTGACTTTC.

This clonotype came up once. The chain has TRBV7-9 and TRBJ1-1; D is undetermined. Between the trimmed V and J ends, which lost 3 bases and 6 bases, there was a span of 11 bases. The germline CDR1 and CDR2 sequences are SEHNR and FQNEAQ (reference sequence). CDR3 length: 13 residues. The CDR3 bases are TGTGCCAGCAGCTTTACCGTCGAGGCTGAAGCTTTCTTT. It encodes CASSFTVEAEAFF.

This sequence joins TRBV11-2 and TRBJ1-1; 10 bases line up with TRBD1. Germline lookup yields CDR1 SGHAT and CDR2 FQNNGV. Unmatched junction bases numbered 7, after V lost 5 bases and J lost 4 bases. The CDR3 loop spans 15 amino acids. The CDR3 sequence is CASSHTTGGGTEAFF. The CDR3 DNA is TGTGCCAGCAGCCATACGACAGGGGGCGGCACTGAAGCTTTCTTT.

This rearrangement joins TRBV7-2 to TRBJ2-7; D unclear. CDR3 length: 15 amino acids. Trimming took off 5 bases at V and 2 bases at J, with 16 bases between the two ends. Germline-derived CDR1 and CDR2 are SGHTA and FQGNSA. The CDR3: CASSKGLGSAYEQYF. The CDR3 DNA follows: TGTGCCAGCAGCAAAGGGTTGGGCTCTGCCTACGAGCAGTACTTC.

The chain joins TRBV16 to TRBJ1-6; D may be TRBD1 (5 bases). The ends were cut back, 1 base at V and 7 bases at J, with 11 bases in the middle. The CDR3 runs 15 residues. CDR1 is KGHSY, CDR2 FQNENV, per germline. This CDR3 is CASSQYGAENSPLHF. CDR3 in DNA: TGTGCCAGCAGCCAATACGGGGCTGAGAATTCACCCCTCCACTTT.

The CDR3 protein is CASSQDWADRSYNEQFF. For the CDR3, the DNA is TGCGCCAGCAGCCAAGATTGGGCAGACCGCTCCTACAATGAGCAGTTCTTC. V is TRBV4-3 and J is TRBJ2-1; D is undetermined. The CDR3 is made up of 17 amino acids. Trimming left V 0 bases short and J 0 bases short, with 12 bases between. The germline V gene encodes CDR1 LGHNA and CDR2 YSLEER.

This chain joins TRBV12-3 or TRBV12-4 and TRBJ2-1; 9 bases match TRBD2. Trimming cost V 4 bases and J 2 bases; bases outside gene matches: 12. The CDR3 spans 18 residues. The CDR3 coding sequence is TGTGCCAGCAGTTATATGGCTAGCGGGATCATTCCCTACAATGAGCAGTTCTTC. Protein: CASSYMASGIIPYNEQFF.

The gene calls are TRBV12-3 or TRBV12-4 and TRBJ1-1; maybe TRBD1 (6 bases). The CDR3 totals 16 residues. V was pared by 6 bases and J by 1 base, with 18 bases between. The CDR3 region is CASSQIQGLTNTEAFF. The CDR3 bases are TGTGCCAGCAGCCAAATACAGGGTTTGACGAACACTGAAGCTTTCTTT.

CDR3 in amino acids: CASSFAGFPPGANVLTF. CDR3 sequence (DNA): TGTGCCAGCAGTTTCGCGGGGTTCCCCCCTGGGGCCAACGTCCTGACTTTC. This chain connects TRBV27 to TRBJ2-6; D perhaps matches TRBD2 (6 bases). V shed 3 bases and J shed 2 bases, with 14 bases lying between them. CDR3 length: 17 residues. CDR1 is MNHEY and CDR2 is SMNVEV in the germline V gene (reference sequence).

V and J are TRBV19 and TRBJ1-1; 8 nucleotides align to TRBD1. Germline trimming cut 4 bases from V and 5 bases from J; bases unmatched to any gene: 9. From germline, CDR1 is LNHDA and CDR2 SQIVND (reference sequence). The CDR3 loop spans 15 amino acids. CDR3 DNA: TGTGCCAGTAGTAGGGCCCAGGGGGCTCCAACTGAAGCTTTCTTT. It codes for CASSRAQGAPTEAFF. Drawing the rest from reference TRBV19 and TRBJ1-1, the complete variable domain is DGGITQSPKYLFRKEGQNVTLSCEQNLNHDAMYWYRQDPGQGLRLIYYSQIVNDFQKGDIAEGYSVSREKKESFPLTVTSAQKNPTAFYLCASSRAQGAPTEAFFGQGTRLTVV.

The chain combines TRBV11-2 with TRBJ2-6; 7 nucleotides agree with TRBD1. The V and J ends lost 5 bases and 0 bases, in that order; junction bases with no gene match: 16. The length of the CDR3 is 20 residues. Germline assignment: CDR1 SGHAT and CDR2 FQNNGV. The CDR3 DNA is TGTGCCAGCAGCCTCCAACTCGCCCGGGACAGCTCCTCTGGGGCCAACGTCCTGACTTTC. Translated: CASSLQLARDSSSGANVLTF.

This clonotype was seen a single time. This chain connects TRBV3-1 to TRBJ2-7, with D possibly matching TRBD1 (6 bases). V was shortened by 5 bases and J by 2 bases, with 10 bases between the two germline ends. The CDR3 has 13 amino acids. CDR1 and CDR2 from the germline V gene are LGHDT and YNNKEL (reference sequence). CDR3 in DNA: TGTGCCAGCAGCGGACAGCTCGCCTACGAGCAGTACTTC. This encodes CASSGQLAYEQYF.

In its sample, this clonotype was seen once. The rearrangement links TRBV11-2 to TRBJ2-1; D is unclear. The CDR3 spans 14 residues. V was cut by 1 base and J by 8 bases, with 12 bases left in between. The V gene's germline CDR1 is SGHAT and CDR2 FQNNGV. DNA for the CDR3: TGTGCCAGCAGCTTAGCCCGCGCCGACTATGAGCAGTTCTTC. Translating it yields CASSLARADYEQFF.